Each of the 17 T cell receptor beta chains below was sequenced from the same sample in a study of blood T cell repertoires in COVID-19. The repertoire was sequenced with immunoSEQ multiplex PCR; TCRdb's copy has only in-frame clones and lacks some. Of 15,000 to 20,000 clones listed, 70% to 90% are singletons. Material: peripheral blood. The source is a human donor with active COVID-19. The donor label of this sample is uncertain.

This chain's CDR3 is CASSLPGAGGGEQFF. In nucleotides, the CDR3 is TGTGCCAGCAGCCTCCCCGGCGCGGGAGGGGGTGAGCAGTTCTTC. The chain employs TRBV3-1 (or the pseudogene TRBV3-2) and TRBJ2-1; the match to TRBD2 covers 9 bases. Trimming cost V 4 bases and J 9 bases; bases outside gene matches: 10. The CDR3 sequence is 15 residues long. Germline lookup yields CDR1 LGHDT and CDR2 YNNKEL (reference sequence).

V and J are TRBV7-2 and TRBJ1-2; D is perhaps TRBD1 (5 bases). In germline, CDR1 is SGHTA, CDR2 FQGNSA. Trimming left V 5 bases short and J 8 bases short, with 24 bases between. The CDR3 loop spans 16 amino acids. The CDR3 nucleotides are TGTGCCAGCAGCCCTCCCCCACAGGCCCCTCGCCGGGGCTACACCTTC. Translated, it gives CASSPPPQAPRRGYTF.

The CDR3 protein is CASSRGGQETQYF. The CDR3 DNA reads TGTGCCAGCAGCCGAGGGGGACAAGAGACCCAGTACTTC. V is TRBV7-3 and J is TRBJ2-5; the D gene is possibly TRBD1 (6 bases). Germline V lookup: CDR1 SGHTA, CDR2 FQGTGA. The V gene lost 5 bases and the J gene lost 2 bases, with 9 bases spanning the gap. The CDR3 has 13 residues.

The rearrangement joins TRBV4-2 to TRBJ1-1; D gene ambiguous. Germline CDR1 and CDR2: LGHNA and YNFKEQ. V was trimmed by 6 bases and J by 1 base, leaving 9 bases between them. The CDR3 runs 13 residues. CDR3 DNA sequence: TGTGCCAGCAGTAGAGATCAGAACACTGAAGCTTTCTTT. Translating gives CASSRDQNTEAFF.

CDR3 sequence: CASSLVQRETQYF. CDR3 in DNA: TGTGCCAGCAGCTTAGTGCAGCGGGAGACCCAGTACTTC. The chain is built from TRBV11-3 and TRBJ2-5; D may be TRBD2 (5 bases). V gave up 1 base and J gave up 5 bases, with 8 bases separating them. The V gene's germline CDR1 is SGHNT and CDR2 YENEEA. The CDR3 is 13 amino acids.

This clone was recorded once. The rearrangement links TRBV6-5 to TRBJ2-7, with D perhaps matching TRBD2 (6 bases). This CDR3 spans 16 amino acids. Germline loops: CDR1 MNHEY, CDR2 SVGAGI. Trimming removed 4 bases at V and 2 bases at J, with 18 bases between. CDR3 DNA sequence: TGTGCCAGCAGTTCCCTCGGGACTTCGGGGGCCTACGAGCAGTACTTC. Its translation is CASSSLGTSGAYEQYF.

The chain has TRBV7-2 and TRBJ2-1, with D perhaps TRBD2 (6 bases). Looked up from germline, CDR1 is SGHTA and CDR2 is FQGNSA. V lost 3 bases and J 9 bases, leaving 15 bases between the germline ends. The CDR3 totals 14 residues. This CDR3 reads CASSFDSGGREQFF. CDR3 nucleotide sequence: TGTGCCAGCAGCTTTGATAGCGGTGGGCGTGAGCAGTTCTTC.

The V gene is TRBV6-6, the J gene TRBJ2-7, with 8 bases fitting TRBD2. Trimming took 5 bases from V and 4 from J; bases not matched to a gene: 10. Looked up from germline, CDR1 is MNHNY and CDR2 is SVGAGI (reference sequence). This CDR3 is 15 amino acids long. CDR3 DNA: TGTGCCAGCAGTACGGGGGGGGAGAAACGGTACGAGCAGTACTTC. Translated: CASSTGGEKRYEQYF.

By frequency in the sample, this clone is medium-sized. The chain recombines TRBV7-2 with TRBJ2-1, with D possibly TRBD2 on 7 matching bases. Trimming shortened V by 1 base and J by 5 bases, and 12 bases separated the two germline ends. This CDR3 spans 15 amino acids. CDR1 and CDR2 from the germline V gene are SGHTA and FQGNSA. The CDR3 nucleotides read TGTGCCAGCAGCTTAGGCGGGGGCGCTAACAATGAGCAGTTCTTC. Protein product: CASSLGGGANNEQFF.

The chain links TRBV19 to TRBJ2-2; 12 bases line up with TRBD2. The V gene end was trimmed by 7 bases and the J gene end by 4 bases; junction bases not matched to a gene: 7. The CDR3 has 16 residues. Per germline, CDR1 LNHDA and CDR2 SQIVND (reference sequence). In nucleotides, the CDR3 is TGTGCCAGTACCCCTAGCGGGAGGGCCGGCACCGGGGAGCTGTTTTTT. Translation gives CASTPSGRAGTGELFF.

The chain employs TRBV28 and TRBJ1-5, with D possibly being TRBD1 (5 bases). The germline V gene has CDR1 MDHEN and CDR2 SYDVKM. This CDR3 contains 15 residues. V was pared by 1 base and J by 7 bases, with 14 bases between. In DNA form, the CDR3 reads TGTGCCAGCAGTTTATCCCTGCGCAGGGCGCAGCCCCAGCATTTT. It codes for CASSLSLRRAQPQHF.

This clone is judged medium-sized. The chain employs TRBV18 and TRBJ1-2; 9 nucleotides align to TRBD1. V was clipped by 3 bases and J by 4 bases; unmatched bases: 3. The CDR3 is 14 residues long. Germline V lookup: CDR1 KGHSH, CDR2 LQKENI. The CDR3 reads CASSPGQGLYGYTF. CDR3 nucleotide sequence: TGTGCCAGCTCACCGGGACAGGGCCTCTATGGCTACACCTTC. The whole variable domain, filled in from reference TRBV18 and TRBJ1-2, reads NAGVMQNPRHLVRRRGQEARLRCSPMKGHSHVYWYRQLPEEGLKFMVYLQKENIIDESGMPKERFSAEFPKEGPSILRIQQVVRGDSAAYFCASSPGQGLYGYTFGSGTRLTVV.

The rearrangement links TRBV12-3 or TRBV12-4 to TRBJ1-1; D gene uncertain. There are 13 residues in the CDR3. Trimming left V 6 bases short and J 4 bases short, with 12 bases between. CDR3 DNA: TGTGCCAGCAGCCAGGTGTTTGGCACTGAAGCTTTCTTT. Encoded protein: CASSQVFGTEAFF.

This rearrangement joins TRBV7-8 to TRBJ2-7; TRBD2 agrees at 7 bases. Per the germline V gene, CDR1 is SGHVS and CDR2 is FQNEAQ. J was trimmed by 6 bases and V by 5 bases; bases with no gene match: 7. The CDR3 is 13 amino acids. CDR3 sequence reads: CASSRRLAGEQYF. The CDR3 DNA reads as TGTGCCAGCAGCCGCAGACTAGCAGGCGAGCAGTACTTC.

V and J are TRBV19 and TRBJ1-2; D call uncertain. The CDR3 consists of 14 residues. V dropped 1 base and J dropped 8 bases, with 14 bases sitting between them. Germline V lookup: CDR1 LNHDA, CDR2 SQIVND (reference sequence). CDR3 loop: CASSIAGSGGGYTF. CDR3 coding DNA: TGTGCCAGTAGTATAGCGGGTTCCGGAGGCGGCTACACCTTC.

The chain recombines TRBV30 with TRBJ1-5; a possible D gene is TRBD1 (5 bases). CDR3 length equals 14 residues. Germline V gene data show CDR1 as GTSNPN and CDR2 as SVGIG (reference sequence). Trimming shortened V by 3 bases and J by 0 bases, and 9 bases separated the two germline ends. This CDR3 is CAWSGDSSNQPQHF. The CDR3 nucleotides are TGTGCCTGGAGCGGAGACAGTAGCAATCAGCCCCAGCATTTT.

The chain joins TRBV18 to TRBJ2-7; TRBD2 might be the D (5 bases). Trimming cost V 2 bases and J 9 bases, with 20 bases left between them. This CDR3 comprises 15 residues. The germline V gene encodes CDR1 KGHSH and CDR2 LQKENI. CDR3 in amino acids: CASSPLGLRGGGQYF. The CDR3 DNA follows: TGTGCCAGCTCACCATTGGGTTTGCGTGGAGGCGGGCAGTACTTC.